Reported below is one T cell receptor beta chain. Germline CDR1 reads SGHVS; CDR2 reads FQNEAQ. CDR3 length equals 15 residues. The V end lost 4 bases, the J end lost 7 bases, and 18 bases lay between the germline ends. The data are from a study of blood T cell repertoires in COVID-19. Study at large: Donors in the United States, Italy and Spain gave samples during acute or convalescent COVID-19. PBMCs, B-cell-depleted T cells, or T cells provided the cDNA or gDNA that made up the material.

Profiling relied on immunoSEQ multiplex PCR, and the TCRdb table lists in-frame clones only, not all of them. The table lists 170,000 or so clones, roughly 84% of them singletons, with about 7% in the top ten. The clonotype was recovered from a man in his fifties with active or convalescent COVID-19. Sequenced: peripheral blood. The V and J genes are TRBV7-8 and TRBJ2-3, with D possibly being TRBD2 (6 bases). The CDR3 DNA reads as TGTGCCAGCAGCTCGCGACTAGTTCCGACAAATACGCAGTATTTT. This gives the protein CASSSRLVPTNTQYF.